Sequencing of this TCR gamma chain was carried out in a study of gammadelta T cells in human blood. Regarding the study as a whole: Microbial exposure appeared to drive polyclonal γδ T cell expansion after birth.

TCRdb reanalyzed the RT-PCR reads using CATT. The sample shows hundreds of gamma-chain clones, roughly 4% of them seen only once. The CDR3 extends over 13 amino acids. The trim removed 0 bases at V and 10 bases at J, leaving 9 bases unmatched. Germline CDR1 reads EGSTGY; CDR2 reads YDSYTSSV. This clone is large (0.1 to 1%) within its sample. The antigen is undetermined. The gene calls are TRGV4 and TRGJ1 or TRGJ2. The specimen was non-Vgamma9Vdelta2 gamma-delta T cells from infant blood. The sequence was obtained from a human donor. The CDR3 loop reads CATWDGRYHKKLF. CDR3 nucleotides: TGTGCCACCTGGGATGGGCGCTACCACAAGAAACTCTTT.